This T cell receptor beta chain was captured by sequencing in a study of beta chain features in type 1 diabetes. The study's findings and limits: It was among patients, rather than healthy donors, that naive, central memory and Treg TCRB repertoires appeared more similar. Shorter TCRB CDR3s, moderately but significantly so, were found in Type 1 diabetes patients in all four CD4+ subsets.

Every isolated RNA sample was fully reverse transcribed, so sequencing captured expressed TCRB transcripts. An average of about 3.5 million reads was obtained for naive, central memory and regulatory T cell samples. Sequenced by immunoSEQ multiplex PCR; TCRdb stores in-frame clones only, minus some. The data contain about 640,000 clones, approximately 13% of them singletons. This clone has ten or more counts. As yet, its antigen is unknown. This CDR3 has 12 amino acids. V gave up 7 bases and J gave up 4 bases, with 11 bases separating them. The germline V gene has CDR1 SQVTM and CDR2 ANQGSEA. In all sorted populations, purity surpassed 95%.

The sequence was collected from a man aged 30 to 45 with type 1 diabetes. Sequencing used naive CD4+ T cells from blood. The chain carries TRBV29-1 and TRBJ1-3; D gene uncertain. As DNA, the CDR3 is TGCAGCGCGGGTCTAAGAGGAAACACCATATATTTT. Translated, it gives CSAGLRGNTIYF. Variable domain in full (rest from reference TRBV29-1 and TRBJ1-3): SAVISQKPSRDICQRGTSLTIQCQVDSQVTMMFWYRQQPGQSLTLIATANQGSEATYESGFVIDKFPISRPNLTFSTLTVSNMSPEDSSIYLCSAGLRGNTIYFGEGSWLTVV.